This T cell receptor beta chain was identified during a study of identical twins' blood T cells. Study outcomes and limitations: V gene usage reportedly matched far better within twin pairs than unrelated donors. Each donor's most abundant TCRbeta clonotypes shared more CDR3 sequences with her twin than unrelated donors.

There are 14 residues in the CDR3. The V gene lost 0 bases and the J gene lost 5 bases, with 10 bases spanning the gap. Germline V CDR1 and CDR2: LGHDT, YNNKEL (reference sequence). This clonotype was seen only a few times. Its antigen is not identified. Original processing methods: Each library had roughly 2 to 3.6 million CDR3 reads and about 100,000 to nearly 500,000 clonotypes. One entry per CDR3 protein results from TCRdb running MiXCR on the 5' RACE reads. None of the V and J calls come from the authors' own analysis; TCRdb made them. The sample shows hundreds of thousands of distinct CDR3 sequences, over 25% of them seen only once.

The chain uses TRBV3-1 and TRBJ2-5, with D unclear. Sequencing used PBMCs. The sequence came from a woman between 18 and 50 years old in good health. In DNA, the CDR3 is TGTGCCAGCAGCCAAGATTTCCAGTTTGAGACCCAGTACTTC. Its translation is CASSQDFQFETQYF.